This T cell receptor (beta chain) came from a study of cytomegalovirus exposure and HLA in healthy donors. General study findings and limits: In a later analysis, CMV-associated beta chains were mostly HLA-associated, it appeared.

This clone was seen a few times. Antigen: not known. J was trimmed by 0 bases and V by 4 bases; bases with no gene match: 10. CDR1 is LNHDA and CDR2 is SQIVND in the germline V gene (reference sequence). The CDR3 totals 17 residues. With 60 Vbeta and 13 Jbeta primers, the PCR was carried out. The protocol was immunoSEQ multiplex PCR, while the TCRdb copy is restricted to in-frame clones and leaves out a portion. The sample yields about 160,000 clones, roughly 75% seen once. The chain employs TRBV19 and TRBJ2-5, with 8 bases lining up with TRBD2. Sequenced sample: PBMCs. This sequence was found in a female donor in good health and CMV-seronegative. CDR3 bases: TGTGCCAGTAGTACTCATGCGACGGGGGGGGACCAAGAGACCCAGTACTTC. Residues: CASSTHATGGDQETQYF.